What follows are 19 T cell receptor beta chains derived from one specimen sequenced in a study of graft-versus-host responses after intestinal transplantation. The antigens of these receptors remain unknown. TCRdb's table, derived via immunoSEQ multiplex PCR, lists solely in-frame clones and lacks some. The sample records fewer than 80,000 clones, roughly nine tenths being singletons. The specimen was unstimulated CD8+ T cells sorted from spleen or lymph node cells, collected before transplant. The receptor source for this set is a human donor who was the organ donor for an intestinal transplant.

J is TRBJ2-1 and V is TRBV7-3; no firm D call. Trimming removed 5 bases from V and 8 bases from J, with 13 bases in between. The germline V gene has CDR1 SGHTA and CDR2 FQGTGA. CDR3 length: 13 amino acids. The CDR3 region has the DNA TGTGCCAGCAGCCCAATAGATATGGATGAGCAGTTCTTC. Amino acid sequence: CASSPIDMDEQFF.

This chain uses TRBV28 with TRBJ1-5, with 8 bases that match TRBD1. From germline, CDR1 is MDHEN and CDR2 SYDVKM. The CDR3 covers 14 residues. V lost 6 bases to trimming and J lost 6 bases; unmatched junction nucleotides: 7. The CDR3: CASSHTGGGQPQHF. CDR3 bases: TGTGCCAGCAGCCATACAGGGGGAGGTCAGCCCCAGCATTTT.

This clone was picked up a small number of times. This sample includes further DNA sequences coding for the same CDR3. The J gene is TRBJ1-1, the V gene TRBV7-9; D is unresolved. Germline V gene sequence: CDR1 SEHNR, CDR2 FQNEAQ (reference sequence). CDR3 size: 12 residues. Trimming took off 3 bases at V and 4 bases at J, with 6 bases between the two ends. Written as DNA, the CDR3 is TGTGCCAGCAGCTTTTCAGGCACTGAAGCTTTCTTT. The encoded protein is CASSFSGTEAFF.

The chain uses TRBV30 and TRBJ1-5; unclear D gene. From germline, CDR1 is GTSNPN and CDR2 SVGIG (reference sequence). This CDR3 comprises 14 residues. Between the trimmed V and J ends, which lost 3 bases and 0 bases, there was a span of 9 bases. As DNA, the CDR3 is TGTGCCTGGAGCACTACTTATAGCAATCAGCCCCAGCATTTT. Protein: CAWSTTYSNQPQHF.

This chain joins TRBV10-2 and TRBJ2-7; 7 bases fit TRBD1. The length of the CDR3 is 14 residues. From germline, CDR1 is WSHSY and CDR2 SAAADI. Germline trimming cut 4 bases from V and 4 bases from J; bases unmatched to any gene: 7. CDR3 bases: TGCGCCAGCAGTGCCACCAACAGGGGATACGAGCAGTACTTC. Protein sequence: CASSATNRGYEQYF.

V is TRBV6-6 and J is TRBJ1-2; D is possibly TRBD1 (5 bases). The V gene lost 0 bases and the J gene lost 7 bases, with 12 bases spanning the gap. This CDR3 has 14 amino acids. From germline, CDR1 is MNHNY and CDR2 SVGAGI (reference sequence). The CDR3 nucleotides are TGTGCCAGCAGTTACTCGATTGGGGGGGGTGGCTACACCTTC. Its translation: CASSYSIGGGGYTF.

V is TRBV19 and J is TRBJ2-7; TRBD2 matches at 8 bases. Germline CDR1 reads LNHDA; CDR2 reads SQIVND (reference sequence). With V trimmed by 5 bases and J by 2 bases, 8 bases remained unmatched. CDR3 length: 15 residues. Written as DNA, the CDR3 is TGTGCCAGTAGTCCCGGGTTAGCGGGAACCTACGAGCAGTACTTC. This translates into CASSPGLAGTYEQYF.

This clone was recorded once. The CDR3, as DNA: TGTGCCAGGACCGGGACTAGCGGGAACTACGAGCAGTACTTC. It codes for CARTGTSGNYEQYF. The V call is TRBV19, the J call TRBJ2-7, with TRBD2 matching 13 bases. The CDR3 spans 14 residues. The germline V gene encodes CDR1 LNHDA and CDR2 SQIVND (reference sequence). After removal of 9 bases from V and 3 bases from J, the junction contained 5 bases not matched to a gene.

This clone showed up just once. The CDR3, as DNA: TGTGCCAGCAGCCCGGCGGGGGCGGACTTCCGAAAGTACTTC. It yields the protein CASSPAGADFRKYF. This rearrangement joins TRBV27 to TRBJ2-5, with D tentatively TRBD2 (7 bases). Deletions cut 6 bases from V and 12 bases from J, with 23 bases between. This CDR3 contains 14 residues. The germline V gene has CDR1 MNHEY and CDR2 SMNVEV (reference sequence).

The chain recombines TRBV6-6 with TRBJ2-7; possible D gene TRBD2, 5 bases. Germline V CDR1 and CDR2: MNHNY, SVGAGI (reference sequence). V was trimmed by 8 bases and J by 1 base, leaving 6 bases between them. The CDR3 is 11 residues long. CDR3 DNA sequence: TGTGCCAGCGGACTTTCCTACGAGCAGTACTTC. It specifies CASGLSYEQYF.

The J gene is TRBJ2-7, the V gene TRBV7-2; D is perhaps TRBD2 (6 bases). Trimming removed 1 base from V and 0 bases from J, with 7 bases in between. Germline V gene sequence: CDR1 SGHTA, CDR2 FQGNSA. The CDR3 has 14 residues. The CDR3: CASSLGGNSYEQYF. CDR3 DNA sequence: TGTGCCAGCAGCTTAGGCGGGAACTCCTACGAGCAGTACTTC.

The chain couples TRBV13 to TRBJ2-5; possible D gene TRBD1, 8 bases. The CDR3 loop spans 15 amino acids. Trimming stripped 5 bases from V and 5 bases from J, with 18 bases between. Germline CDR1 reads PRHDT; CDR2 reads FYEKMQ (reference sequence). For the CDR3, the DNA is TGTGCCAGCAGCACACTGACAGGGGAGGGCGAGACCCAGTACTTC. It specifies CASSTLTGEGETQYF.

This clone was found once. V usage is TRBV27 and J usage is TRBJ2-5, with D unresolved. CDR1 is MNHEY and CDR2 is SMNVEV in the germline V gene (reference sequence). Between the trimmed V and J ends, which lost 6 bases and 0 bases, there was a span of 14 bases. The CDR3 runs 15 residues. The CDR3 loop reads CASRSFRRNQETQYF. The CDR3 bases are TGTGCCAGCAGATCGTTTCGGCGGAACCAAGAGACCCAGTACTTC.

CDR3 nucleotide sequence: TGTGCAAGTCGCTCCTCGAACACCCGGGGTGAAAAACTGTTTTTT. It is translated as CASRSSNTRGEKLFF. The V and J genes are TRBV12-2 and TRBJ1-4. TRBV12-2 is marked as a pseudogene. The CDR3 spans 15 residues.

The rearrangement uses TRBV6-5 and TRBJ1-2; TRBD1 matches at 9 bases. V shed 0 bases and J 8 bases; nucleotides not matched to a gene: 4. Germline lookup yields CDR1 MNHEY and CDR2 SVGAGI. This CDR3 has 14 amino acids. Here the CDR3 reads CASSYSTGGEGYTF. The CDR3 bases are TGTGCCAGCAGTTACTCAACAGGGGGCGAAGGCTACACCTTC.

This chain links TRBV11-2 with TRBJ2-2, with 12 bases lining up with TRBD1. The CDR3 is 15 residues long. V was pared by 5 bases and J by 7 bases, with 5 bases of the junction left unmatched. Germline-derived CDR1 and CDR2 are SGHAT and FQNNGV. CDR3 nucleotides: TGTGCCAGCAGCCGGGACAGGGGGCAAGTCGGGGAGCTGTTTTTT. This encodes CASSRDRGQVGELFF.

V gene TRBV6-1 combines with J gene TRBJ2-6; TRBD2 agrees at 8 bases. This CDR3 region has 20 residues. Germline-derived CDR1 and CDR2 are MNHNS and SASEGT. The ends lost 0 bases at V and 2 bases at J; junction bases unmatched: 12. This CDR3 is CASSEAPGGRGPAGANVLTF. In DNA, the CDR3 is TGTGCCAGCAGTGAAGCTCCGGGGGGGAGGGGACCTGCTGGGGCCAACGTCCTGACTTTC.

The gene calls are TRBV13 and TRBJ2-3; TRBD2 agrees at 9 bases. Trimming at V came to 0 bases and at J to 1 base, leaving 5 bases not matched to a gene. The CDR3 length is 17 residues. The germline CDR1 and CDR2 sequences are PRHDT and FYEKMQ (reference sequence). In DNA, the CDR3 is TGTGCCAGCAGCTTAGGGGCCAGCGGGAGGCGCACAGATACGCAGTATTTT. The encoded protein is CASSLGASGRRTDTQYF.

This clone turned up a few times. The CDR3 DNA sequence: TGTGCCTGGAGGGGTCAGGGGGAATACGAGACCCAGTACTTC. Translated, it gives CAWRGQGEYETQYF. The chain combines TRBV30 with TRBJ2-5; 7 bases are shared with TRBD1. J lost 5 bases, V lost 3 bases, and 9 bases had no gene match. The CDR3 loop spans 14 amino acids. The germline V gene has CDR1 GTSNPN and CDR2 SVGIG (reference sequence).